This entry lists 9 T cell receptor beta chains sequenced from one sample in a study of cytomegalovirus exposure and HLA in healthy donors. PCR involved 60 Vbeta and 13 Jbeta primers. Using immunoSEQ multiplex PCR, the repertoire was profiled, and TCRdb retains in-frame clones only, with some absent. This listing includes about 170,000 clones. Sequenced sample: PBMCs. All receptors derive from a woman in her fifties or sixties in good health and CMV-seronegative.

This chain links TRBV7-2 with TRBJ1-5; 9 nucleotides line up with TRBD1. With V trimmed by 5 bases and J by 6 bases, 8 bases remained unmatched. Germline V gene lookup returns CDR1 SGHTA and CDR2 FQGNSA. This CDR3 comprises 15 residues. CDR3 sequence reads: CASSPAGTGRQPQHF. CDR3 DNA sequence: TGTGCCAGCAGCCCCGCCGGGACAGGGCGTCAGCCCCAGCATTTT.

The gene calls are TRBV18 and TRBJ1-1; the match to TRBD1 covers 9 bases. After removal of 3 bases from V and 1 base from J, the junction contained 12 bases not matched to a gene. CDR1 KGHSH and CDR2 LQKENI come from the germline V gene. This CDR3 comprises 18 residues. CDR3 loop: CASSPLVGDRAPNTEAFF. The CDR3 region has the DNA TGTGCCAGCTCACCCCTAGTCGGGGACAGGGCACCGAACACTGAAGCTTTCTTT.

J is TRBJ2-1 and V is TRBV5-1; 7 bases are a match to TRBD2. Germline CDR1 SGHRS, CDR2 YFSETQ. The CDR3 contains 15 residues. The V segment lost 3 bases and the J segment 4 bases; nucleotides outside the gene matches: 7. The CDR3 DNA follows: TGCGCCAGCAGCTATCTAGCGGCCCCTTACAATGAGCAGTTCTTC. The encoded protein is CASSYLAAPYNEQFF.

J is TRBJ2-1 and V is TRBV23-1, with D tentatively TRBD2 (5 bases). TRBV23-1 is annotated as an ORF whose role is uncertain. V lost 6 bases and J lost 8, with 23 bases in between. CDR3 length: 16 amino acids. For the CDR3, the DNA is TGCGCCAGCAGCCCCCAATTAGCGCGCCTTCAGTATGAGCAGTTCTTC. Protein product: CASSPQLARLQYEQFF.

J is TRBJ1-5 and V is TRBV27, with a tentative D call TRBD1 (5 bases). This CDR3 comprises 16 residues. The ends were cut back, 6 bases at V and 3 bases at J, with 18 bases in the middle. Germline CDR1 reads MNHEY; CDR2 reads SMNVEV (reference sequence). In DNA form, the CDR3 reads TGTGCCAGCAGCCAACAGCAAGGACACTCCAATCAGCCCCAGCATTTT. It yields the protein CASSQQQGHSNQPQHF.

The CDR3 protein is CASSLGRTNGQETQYF. The CDR3 bases are TGTGCCAGCAGCTTAGGGAGAACTAATGGGCAAGAGACCCAGTACTTC. J is TRBJ2-5 and V is TRBV7-3; possibly TRBD2 for D (5 bases). From germline, CDR1 is SGHTA and CDR2 FQGTGA. The CDR3 is 16 amino acids. Trimming left V 2 bases short and J 2 bases short, with 15 bases between.

The rearrangement joins TRBV5-4 to TRBJ1-2; D is possibly TRBD1 (6 bases). The CDR3 is 15 residues long. The V and J ends lost 2 bases and 4 bases respectively, with 15 bases between them. The V gene's germline CDR1 is SGHNT and CDR2 YYREEE (reference sequence). The chain's CDR3 is CASSLPGVLTYGYTF. The CDR3 nucleotides are TGTGCCAGCAGCTTACCAGGGGTCCTAACCTATGGCTACACCTTC.

The chain combines TRBV6-1 with TRBJ1-2; 8 bases align to TRBD1. The germline gives CDR1 MNHNS, CDR2 SASEGT. The CDR3 sequence is 14 residues long. The J segment lost 1 base and the V segment lost 6 bases, leaving 4 bases of the junction unmatched. The CDR3 coding sequence is TGTGCCAGCAGGGGGACAGGTTATAACTATGGCTACACCTTC. This gives the protein CASRGTGYNYGYTF.

This rearrangement joins TRBV10-3 to TRBJ1-3; D ambiguous. Deletions cut 6 bases from V and 2 bases from J, with 17 bases between. Germline values: CDR1 ENHRY, CDR2 SYGVKD. This CDR3 comprises 16 residues. CDR3 amino acids: CAISQVREVAGNTIYF. As DNA, the CDR3 is TGTGCCATCAGCCAGGTGAGAGAAGTGGCTGGAAACACCATATATTTT.